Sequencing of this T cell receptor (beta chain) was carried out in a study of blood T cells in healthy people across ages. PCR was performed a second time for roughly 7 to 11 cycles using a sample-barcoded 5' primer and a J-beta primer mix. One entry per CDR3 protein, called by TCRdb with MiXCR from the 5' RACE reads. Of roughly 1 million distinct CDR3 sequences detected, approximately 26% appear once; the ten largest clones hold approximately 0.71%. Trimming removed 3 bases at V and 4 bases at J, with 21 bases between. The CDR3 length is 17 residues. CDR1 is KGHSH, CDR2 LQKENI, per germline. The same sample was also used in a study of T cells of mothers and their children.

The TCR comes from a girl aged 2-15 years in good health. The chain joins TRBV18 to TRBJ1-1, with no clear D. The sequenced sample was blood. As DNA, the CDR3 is TGTGCCAGCTCACCGCTGGGGATTGGGGTTGGCGGCACTGAAGCTTTCTTT. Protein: CASSPLGIGVGGTEAFF.